Detailed here is one TCR beta chain. The sample is drawn from a study of regulatory T cells in long-lasting Graves disease. As to time point: newly diagnosed GD, antithyroid drugs for less than 3 months. RNA isolated from PBMCs was used to make the TCR library. CDR1 and CDR2 from the germline V gene are MNHEY and SVGEGT. The V segment lost 5 bases and the J segment 5 bases; nucleotides outside the gene matches: 12. The CDR3 contains 16 residues. Arm-PCR of CDR3 regions with iRepertoire HTBI primers generated TCR beta libraries. TCRdb re-analysed the multiplex PCR reads in MiXCR, keeping a single row per CDR3 protein. Of about 460,000 distinct CDR3 sequences listed, around 13% were seen once; the top ten hold approximately 15%. This same sample was also part of a study on T cells in Graves' hyperthyroidism and ophthalmopathy.

The sequence came from a woman in her 50s with Graves disease. The material sequenced was peripheral blood mononuclear cells (PBMCs), taken at new diagnosis, from a patient treated with antithyroid drugs. This rearrangement joins TRBV6-2 or TRBV6-3 to TRBJ1-3, with 7 bases fitting TRBD1. CDR3 region: CASSEARDRSRNTIYF. The CDR3 DNA reads TGTGCCAGCAGTGAAGCTAGGGACAGAAGTCGAAACACCATATATTTT.